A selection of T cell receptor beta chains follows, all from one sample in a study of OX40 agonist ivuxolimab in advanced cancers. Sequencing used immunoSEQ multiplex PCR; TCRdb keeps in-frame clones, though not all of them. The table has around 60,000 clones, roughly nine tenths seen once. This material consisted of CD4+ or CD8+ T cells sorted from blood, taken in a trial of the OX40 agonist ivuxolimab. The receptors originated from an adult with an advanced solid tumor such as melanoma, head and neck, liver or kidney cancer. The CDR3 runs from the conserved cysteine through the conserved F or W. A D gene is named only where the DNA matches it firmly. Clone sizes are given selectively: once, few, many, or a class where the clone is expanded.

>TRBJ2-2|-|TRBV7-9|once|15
TGTGCCAGCAGCACTTCGGGACAATTTTACGGGGAGCTGTTTTTT
CASSTSGQFYGELFF
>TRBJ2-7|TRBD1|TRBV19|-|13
TGTGCCACCGGGACAGGGTTGACCTACGAGCAGTACTTC
CATGTGLTYEQYF
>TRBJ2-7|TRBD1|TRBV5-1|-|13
TGCGCCAGCAGCGGGGACAGAGACTACGAGCAGTACTTC
CASSGDRDYEQYF
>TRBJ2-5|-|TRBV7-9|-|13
TGTGCCAGCAGCGCCACTAGTGTGGAGACCCAGTACTTC
CASSATSVETQYF
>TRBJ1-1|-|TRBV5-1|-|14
TGCGCCAGCAGCTCCCGCGGGGGGAACACTGAAGCTTTCTTT
CASSSRGGNTEAFF
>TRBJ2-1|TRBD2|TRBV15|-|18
TGTGCCACCAGCAGAGATCGGCAACCGGGACTAGCGTCAGGTGAGCAGTTCTTC
CATSRDRQPGLASGEQFF
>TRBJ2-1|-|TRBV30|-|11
TGTGCCTTCAGACTCGGAAATGAGCAGTTCTTC
CAFRLGNEQFF
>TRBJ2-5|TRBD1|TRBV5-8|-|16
TGTGCCAGCAGCCCAGGGGGTGCAGGGGGCCTGGAGACCCAGTACTTC
CASSPGGAGGLETQYF
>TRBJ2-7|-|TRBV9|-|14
TGTGCCAGCAGCGTAGAAGGACAGAGCTACGAGCAGTACTTC
CASSVEGQSYEQYF
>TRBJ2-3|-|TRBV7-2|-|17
TGTGCCAGCAGCCTAGCTTCCCTGCGGGGGCGGGTAGATACGCAGTATTTT
CASSLASLRGRVDTQYF
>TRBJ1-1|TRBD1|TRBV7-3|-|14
TGTGCCAGCAGCTTATCCGGGACAGGGGGCGAAGCTTTCTTT
CASSLSGTGGEAFF
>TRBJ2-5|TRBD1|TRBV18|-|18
TGTGCCAGCTCACCGGACATTAGACAGGGCGGGTACCAAGAGACCCAGTACTTC
CASSPDIRQGGYQETQYF
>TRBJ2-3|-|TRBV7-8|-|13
TGTGCCAGCAGCTTAAGCACCACAGATACGCAGTATTTT
CASSLSTTDTQYF
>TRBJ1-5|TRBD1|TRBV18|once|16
TGTGCCAGCTCACAGGACAGGGCGCATAGCAATCAGCCCCAGCATTTT
CASSQDRAHSNQPQHF
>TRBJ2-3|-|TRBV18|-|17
TGTGCCAGCTCACCACCGTCGACCGGGCCTCGGACAGATACGCAGTATTTT
CASSPPSTGPRTDTQYF
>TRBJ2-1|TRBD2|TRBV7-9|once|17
TGTGCCAGCAGCTTAACTGGTCGTGACCGCGGGAGGGTTGAGCAGTTCTTC
CASSLTGRDRGRVEQFF
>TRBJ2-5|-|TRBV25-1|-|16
TGTGCCAGCAGTGAATGGGGGTTAGCGAACCAAGAGACCCAGTACTTC
CASSEWGLANQETQYF
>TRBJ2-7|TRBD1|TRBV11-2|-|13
TGTGCCAGCAACCAGAACAGGGGCCACGAGCAGTACTTC
CASNQNRGHEQYF
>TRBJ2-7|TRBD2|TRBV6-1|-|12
TGTGCCAGCTGGCGGGGGGGACCCGAGCAGTACTTC
CASWRGGPEQYF
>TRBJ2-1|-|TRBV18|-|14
TGTGCCAGCTCACCATTTTCGGAAGAGAATGAGCAGTTCTTC
CASSPFSEENEQFF
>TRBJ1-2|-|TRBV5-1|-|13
TGCGCCAGCAGCACTGGACAGACCTATGGCTACACCTTC
CASSTGQTYGYTF
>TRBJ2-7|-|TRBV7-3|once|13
TGTGCCAGCAGCTTAAATCAGGGTTGGGAGCAGTACTTC
CASSLNQGWEQYF
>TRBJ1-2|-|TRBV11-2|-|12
TGTGCCAGCGCTCAACAGGGCTATGGCTACGCCTTC
CASAQQGYGYAF
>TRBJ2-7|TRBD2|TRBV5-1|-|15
TGCGCCAGCAGCTTGGGGACTAGCGGGAGTTACGAGCAGTACTTC
CASSLGTSGSYEQYF
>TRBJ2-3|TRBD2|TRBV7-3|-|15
TGTGCCAGCAGCCGGACTAGCGGGAGCACAGATACGCAGTATTTT
CASSRTSGSTDTQYF
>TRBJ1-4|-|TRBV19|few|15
TGTGCCAGTACCACTGGGGGGACCATGAATGAAAAACTGTTTTTT
CASTTGGTMNEKLFF